What follows is one T cell receptor (beta chain) and its context. The V end lost 3 bases, the J end lost 4 bases, and 15 bases lay between the germline ends. The CDR3 extends over 15 amino acids. Germline V gene lookup returns CDR1 LNHDA and CDR2 SQIVND (reference sequence). The authors' processing: Reference gene primers were amplified, and this amplification served to estimate nucleated cell counts. Profiling relied on immunoSEQ multiplex PCR, and the TCRdb table lists in-frame clones only, not all of them. That table furnishes V, J and clone size, whereas the DNA furnished D and trimming. In the table there are roughly 20,000 clones, 80% to 85% of which are singletons. These data are taken from a study of blood T cell repertoires in COVID-19. Across the whole study: Specimens from acute and convalescent COVID-19 originated in the United States, Italy and Spain. In each case, the material was cDNA or gDNA derived from T cells, B-cell-depleted T cells, or PBMCs.

Sequenced: peripheral blood. The sequence was obtained from a man between 60 and 75 years old with acute or convalescent COVID-19. The V call is TRBV19, the J call TRBJ1-2, with unresolved D. CDR3 nucleotides: TGTGCCAGTAGTATTCTCCCAGGCCCCTTCTATGGCTACACCTTC. It codes for CASSILPGPFYGYTF.